The 5 T cell receptor beta chains in this list originate from one sample, sequenced in a study of OX40 agonist ivuxolimab in advanced cancers. Sequencing used immunoSEQ multiplex PCR; TCRdb keeps in-frame clones, though not all of them. The sample holds approximately 32,000 clones; approximately 88% are singletons and the top ten take approximately 59%. The sequenced sample was CD4+ or CD8+ T cells sorted from blood, obtained in a trial of the OX40 agonist ivuxolimab. These receptors all stem from an adult with an advanced solid tumor such as melanoma, head and neck, liver or kidney cancer.

V is TRBV28 and J is TRBJ2-1, with 8 bases fitting TRBD2. J was trimmed by 1 base and V by 5 bases; bases with no gene match: 7. This CDR3 is built from 16 residues. Germline CDR1 MDHEN, CDR2 SYDVKM. The CDR3 region is CASSPSGGRSYNEQFF. The CDR3, as DNA: TGTGCCAGCAGTCCGAGCGGGGGCCGGTCCTACAATGAGCAGTTCTTC.

This chain connects TRBV7-2 to TRBJ1-3; no definite D call. V was pared by 5 bases and J by 9 bases, with 8 bases between. This CDR3 spans 11 amino acids. Germline lookup yields CDR1 SGHTA and CDR2 FQGNSA. The CDR3 spells CASSESGTIYF. The DNA of the CDR3 is TGTGCCAGCAGCGAAAGTGGCACCATATATTTT.

J is TRBJ2-7 and V is TRBV15, with D possibly called TRBD1 or TRBD2 (5 bases each). V was shortened by 1 base and J by 8 bases, with 21 bases between the two germline ends. The CDR3 consists of 16 residues. The germline V gene has CDR1 LNHNV and CDR2 YYDKDF (reference sequence). CDR3 nucleotide sequence: TGTGCCACCAGCAGAGGCCGGGACGTTGGACCTACGAAGCAGTACTTC. Translation: CATSRGRDVGPTKQYF.

This clone was detected ten times or more. The V and J genes are TRBV28 and TRBJ2-7, with D uncertain. Trimming cost V 3 bases and J 7 bases, with 10 bases left between them. The CDR3 covers 12 residues. Germline CDR1 MDHEN, CDR2 SYDVKM. Here the CDR3 reads CASSFIAWEQYF. The CDR3, as DNA: TGTGCCAGCAGTTTTATCGCTTGGGAGCAGTACTTC.

This clone was detected once. The chain couples TRBV7-6 to TRBJ1-1, with D possibly TRBD1 on 6 matching bases. V was cut by 2 bases and J by 5 bases, with 12 bases left in between. The CDR3 is 14 residues long. CDR1 and CDR2 (germline): SGHVS, FNYEAQ. The CDR3 region has the DNA TGTGCCAGCAGCTTACAGGCCCAGGGGACTGAAGCTTTCTTT. Encoded protein: CASSLQAQGTEAFF. Combining the CDR3 with reference TRBV7-6 and TRBJ1-1 gives the whole variable domain GAGVSQSPRYKVTKRGQDVALRCDPISGHVSLYWYRQALGQGPEFLTYFNYEAQQDKSGLPNDRFSAERPEGSISTLTIQRTEQRDSAMYRCASSLQAQGTEAFFGQGTRLTVV.